This T cell receptor (beta chain) was identified in a study of T cells in localized non-small cell lung cancer. Notes on the study in general: Median detection of top 100 tumor clones in adjacent lung was roughly 61 clones.

Details on this clone: Its target is not known.

Germline CDR1 reads LNHDA; CDR2 reads SQIVND (reference sequence). With V trimmed by 9 bases and J by 2 bases, 5 bases remained unmatched. This CDR3 region has 14 residues. The method was immunoSEQ multiplex PCR; TCRdb's version includes in-frame clones alone and lacks a portion of them. The sample holds about 39,000 clones, 79% seen once. The sequencing here drew on PBMCs, taken before any cancer treatment. This chain connects TRBV19 to TRBJ2-3; TRBD1 agrees at 10 bases. This receptor was taken from a woman aged 35 to 69 with stage II squamous cell lung carcinoma. The CDR3 DNA reads TGTGCCAGCGCCGGGACAGGGGCCACAGATACGCAGTATTTT. This gives the protein CASAGTGATDTQYF.